The rows below give T cell receptor beta chains drawn from one sample of a study of graft-versus-host responses after intestinal transplantation. Assay used: immunoSEQ multiplex PCR; TCRdb lists only in-frame clones, some missing. The table records around 15,000 clones, over 70% of them present only once. This material consisted of ileum tissue, taken 450 to 490 days after intestinal transplant. The receptor source for this set is a human patient who received an intestinal transplant, so some T cells may come from the graft donor. Each CDR3 is given without its conserved first and last residue. Size is omitted from some rows. Given values are once, few, many or a class for expanded clones.

>.|TRBV12-5|TRBJ1-1
ASGWHSPPEAF
>.|TRBV2|TRBJ2-1
ASSDGLGYNEQF
>.|TRBV18|TRBJ2-7
ATAGGGSYEQY
>.|TRBV6-4|TRBJ2-3
ASSDSRDTDTQY
>.|TRBV6-1|TRBJ2-7
ASSSRTGGAGEQY
>.|TRBV9|TRBJ2-3
ASSVAGGVADTQY
>.|TRBV2|TRBJ2-3
ASSGTGGLGTDTQY
>.|TRBV6-5|TRBJ2-4
ASRRDSRNIQY
>.|TRBV4-3|TRBJ1-2
ASSQDISDVGRTGRNGYT
>.|TRBV9|TRBJ2-3
ASSLAGTSTDTQY
>.|TRBV4-1|TRBJ2-7
ASSQEGWREQY
>.|TRBV9|TRBJ1-2
ASGQSYYGYT
>.|TRBV29-1|TRBJ1-1
SVVTWTARLNTEAF
>.|TRBV7-2|TRBJ2-2
AASTGIPGELF
>.|TRBV6-6|TRBJ2-7
ASSPGRYEQY
>.|TRBV12-5|TRBJ2-3
ASGLQRPGDTQY
>once|TRBV9|TRBJ1-6
ASSVFGGDNSPLH
>.|TRBV28|TRBJ2-7
ASSLSPFRQDYSYEQY
>.|TRBV5-4|TRBJ1-1
ASRYDRSEAF
>.|TRBV6-6|TRBJ1-2
ASRLGTAYGYT
>.|TRBV7-2|TRBJ1-3
ASSVGSGNTIY
>.|TRBV11-2|TRBJ2-3
SSSSASGGWASTDTQY
>.|TRBV5-1|TRBJ2-3
ASSGTDGDTQY
>.|TRBV15|TRBJ2-7
ATSSRDLAISSYEQY
>.|TRBV7-9|TRBJ2-1
ASGGLGGATYNEQF
>.|TRBV28|TRBJ2-1
ASNFWGNEQF
>.|TRBV19|TRBJ1-5
ASTPADGFQPQH
>.|TRBV7-9|TRBJ2-2
ASSPPIAAANTGELF
>.|TRBV4-3|TRBJ2-4
ASSQGGGRSKNIQY
>.|TRBV18|TRBJ2-7
ASSPASGGATYEQY
>.|TRBV7-2|TRBJ2-3
ASSRDRVSTQY
>.|TRBV7-9|TRBJ2-4
ASSRRQDPLRAIQY
>once|TRBV29-1|TRBJ2-5
SEGNRATQY
>once|TRBV5-1|TRBJ2-1
ASSLGWTRSNEQF
>.|TRBV6-1|TRBJ1-1
ASLNVGPVEAF
>once|TRBV12-5|TRBJ2-1
ASGLEPYNEQF
>.|TRBV10-3|TRBJ2-7
AIRGGQSGGYEQY
>.|TRBV7-9|TRBJ2-5
ASSLLGPQETQY
>.|TRBV5-3|TRBJ1-6
ARSFRDSSYNSPLH
>.|TRBV7-3|TRBJ2-2
ASSPGTSGRELF
>.|TRBV28|TRBJ1-5
ASSPGQGKGVNNQPQH
>.|TRBV15|TRBJ2-1
ATSRPGGRGALAGTKNEQF
>.|TRBV9|TRBJ2-7
ASSGRDATYEQY
>.|TRBV6-5|TRBJ2-1
ASSSLGSGMEDEQF
>.|TRBV14|TRBJ2-5
ASSPAHRVGETQY
>.|TRBV28|TRBJ1-4
ASSLFGAGDEKLF
>.|TRBV6-5|TRBJ2-2
ASRGGETGELF
>.|TRBV2|TRBJ1-1
ATWEPDTEAF
>.|TRBV7-9|TRBJ2-5
ASSLGGGGRQETQY
>.|TRBV9|TRBJ1-1
ASGKGPNTEAF
>.|TRBV13|TRBJ2-7
ASSLVWGTGIDEQY
>.|TRBV28|TRBJ1-5
ASSSTWGGKDQPQH
>.|TRBV5-1|.
ASSPAGQGQYEQY
>.|TRBV7-4|TRBJ2-7
ASSLAQLGGEQY
>once|TRBV4-1|TRBJ2-2
ASSLGPSNTGELF